This entry lists 23 T cell receptor beta chains sequenced from one sample in a study of blood T cell repertoires in COVID-19. Clones were read by immunoSEQ multiplex PCR, and TCRdb kept only the in-frame ones, dropping some. The data show almost 400,000 clones, roughly 90% seen once. What was sequenced was PBMCs or T cells enriched from blood (not recorded which). Source of these receptors: a woman in her 30s with acute COVID-19.

This sequence joins TRBV19 and TRBJ2-7, with D perhaps matching TRBD1 (6 bases). V was trimmed by 6 bases and J by 5 bases, leaving 17 bases between them. CDR3 length: 14 residues. Per germline, CDR1 LNHDA and CDR2 SQIVND (reference sequence). As DNA, the CDR3 is TGTGCCAGTAGCCACACAGGGTTCGTCGACGAGCAGTACTTC. Its protein product is CASSHTGFVDEQYF.

The rearrangement uses TRBV28 and TRBJ1-1; unclear D gene. The germline V gene encodes CDR1 MDHEN and CDR2 SYDVKM. This CDR3 comprises 11 residues. Trimming left V 5 bases short and J 6 bases short, with 7 bases between. CDR3 sequence reads: CASSRRAEAFF. Written as DNA, the CDR3 is TGTGCCAGCAGTCGCCGGGCTGAAGCTTTCTTT.

The rearrangement uses TRBV3-1 (or the pseudogene TRBV3-2) and TRBJ1-2, with D perhaps matching TRBD1 (6 bases). The length of the CDR3 is 13 residues. The germline gives CDR1 LGHDT, CDR2 YNNKEL (reference sequence). Trimming left V 4 bases short and J 5 bases short, with 11 bases between. The CDR3 nucleotides read TGTGCCAGCAGCCCCCGGACAGAGTATGGCTACACCTTC. Its translation: CASSPRTEYGYTF.

The chain employs TRBV19 and TRBJ1-6; TRBD1 agrees at 7 bases. The germline CDR1 and CDR2 sequences are LNHDA and SQIVND (reference sequence). V shed 5 bases, J shed 10 bases, and the junction held 14 bases outside the gene matches. The CDR3 loop spans 16 amino acids. CDR3 amino acids: CASSHGGDSGSSPLHF. The CDR3 region has the DNA TGTGCCAGTAGTCACGGCGGGGACAGCGGTTCCTCACCCCTCCACTTT.

This clone has just one count. V gene TRBV5-1 combines with J gene TRBJ2-2, with 7 bases identical to TRBD1. This CDR3 contains 15 residues. The junction had 4 bases not matched to a gene; V was cut back by 0 bases and J by 5 bases. CDR1 is SGHRS, CDR2 YFSETQ, per germline. CDR3 in DNA: TGCGCCAGCAGCTTGGTAGGGGGCGAAACCGGGGAGCTGTTTTTT. Its translation: CASSLVGGETGELFF.

V and J are TRBV5-1 and TRBJ1-2, with TRBD1 matching 8 bases. V shed 0 bases, J shed 7 bases, and the junction held 5 bases outside the gene matches. This CDR3 has 14 amino acids. CDR1 is SGHRS and CDR2 is YFSETQ in the germline V gene. The CDR3 protein is CASSLGTGKSGYTF. CDR3 coding DNA: TGCGCCAGCAGCTTGGGGACAGGGAAAAGTGGCTACACCTTC.

The V call is TRBV6-5, the J call TRBJ1-2, with 7 bases matching TRBD1. This CDR3 comprises 14 residues. CDR1 is MNHEY, CDR2 SVGAGI, per germline. The V and J ends lost 0 bases and 3 bases, in that order; junction bases with no gene match: 1. CDR3 sequence reads: CASSYSGTDYGYTF. Here the CDR3 DNA reads TGTGCCAGCAGTTACTCGGGGACAGACTATGGCTACACCTTC.

The chain has TRBV7-9 and TRBJ2-3, with TRBD2 identical over 7 bases. This CDR3 has 17 residues. Looked up from germline, CDR1 is SEHNR and CDR2 is FQNEAQ (reference sequence). Trimming took 4 bases from V and 3 from J; bases not matched to a gene: 13. The CDR3 sequence: CASSSWGRSAGTDTQYF. The CDR3 DNA follows: TGTGCCAGCAGCTCATGGGGCCGCTCAGCGGGGACAGATACGCAGTATTTT.

This clone was counted a single time. The chain carries TRBV10-2 and TRBJ2-1; tentatively, D is TRBD2 (5 bases). Per germline, CDR1 WSHSY and CDR2 SAAADI. V was pared by 2 bases and J by 0 bases, with 5 bases between. The CDR3 has 14 amino acids. The chain's CDR3 is CASSEGSSYNEQFF. CDR3 coding DNA: TGCGCCAGCAGTGAGGGGAGCTCCTACAATGAGCAGTTCTTC.

V and J are TRBV18 and TRBJ1-3; a weak D match, TRBD1 (5 bases). V shed 3 bases and J shed 5 bases, with 11 bases lying between them. Germline CDR1 is KGHSH and CDR2 is LQKENI. The length of the CDR3 is 14 residues. The CDR3 DNA sequence: TGTGCCAGCTCACCTGGGGCAGGGAGAAACACCATATATTTT. It codes for CASSPGAGRNTIYF.

This chain joins TRBV2 and TRBJ2-2; TRBD2 matches at 8 bases. The CDR3 sequence is 15 residues long. V was clipped by 4 bases and J by 6 bases; unmatched bases: 7. Germline-derived CDR1 and CDR2 are SNHLY and FYNNEI. CDR3 DNA sequence: TGTGCCAGCAGTGTTGTAGCGGGGAGGGCCGGGGAGCTGTTTTTT. Translated, it gives CASSVVAGRAGELFF.

The chain carries TRBV2 and TRBJ1-1; TRBD1 agrees at 7 bases. With 7 bases clipped from V and 2 bases from J, the junction kept 7 bases outside the gene matches. Germline assignment: CDR1 SNHLY and CDR2 FYNNEI. This CDR3 region has 14 residues. For the CDR3, the DNA is TGTGCCAGCAACCAAAACAGGGGAAACACTGAAGCTTTCTTT. Its translation is CASNQNRGNTEAFF.

This sequence joins TRBV29-1 and TRBJ2-1; no clear D. The CDR3 contains 13 residues. The V and J ends lost 7 bases and 3 bases respectively, with 13 bases between them. CDR1 is SQVTM and CDR2 is ANQGSEA in the germline V gene. The CDR3 DNA reads as TGCAGCGGGAACCCCAGGAACTACAATGAGCAGTTCTTC. Translation: CSGNPRNYNEQFF.

This chain uses TRBV4-1 with TRBJ1-1; D unresolved. Deletions cut 4 bases from V and 4 bases from J, with 13 bases between. The CDR3 has 14 amino acids. CDR1 and CDR2 from the germline V gene are MGHRA and YSYEKL. The CDR3 DNA is TGCGCCAGCAGCCTCCACAGAGGGTCCACTGAAGCTTTCTTT. The encoded protein is CASSLHRGSTEAFF.

V gene TRBV27 combines with J gene TRBJ2-3, with 11 bases that match TRBD2. The CDR3 sequence is 16 residues long. Trimming cost V 6 bases and J 2 bases; bases outside gene matches: 7. Germline V gene lookup returns CDR1 MNHEY and CDR2 SMNVEV (reference sequence). CDR3: CASSSPSGGPTDTQYF. In DNA form, the CDR3 reads TGTGCCAGCAGCTCCCCTAGCGGGGGGCCCACAGATACGCAGTATTTT.

This chain connects TRBV3-1 (or the pseudogene TRBV3-2) to TRBJ2-2; 11 bases line up with TRBD1. The CDR3 has 17 amino acids. The V and J ends lost 3 bases and 5 bases, in that order; junction bases with no gene match: 8. CDR1 is LGHDT and CDR2 is YNNKEL in the germline V gene (reference sequence). The CDR3 spells CASSHHGQGARTGELFF. The CDR3 nucleotides are TGTGCCAGCAGCCACCACGGACAGGGGGCGCGAACCGGGGAGCTGTTTTTT.

The chain has TRBV24-1 and TRBJ1-5, with TRBD1 matching 7 bases. Trimming cost V 3 bases and J 9 bases; bases outside gene matches: 4. The CDR3 has 13 amino acids. Germline lookup yields CDR1 KGHDR and CDR2 SFDVKD. The CDR3 DNA reads as TGTGCCACCAGTGATCACAGGGGCAGGCCCCAGCATTTT. Translation: CATSDHRGRPQHF.

The gene calls are TRBV6-5 and TRBJ2-7, with a weak D call TRBD1 (6 bases). CDR3 size: 14 residues. V was trimmed by 0 bases and J by 6 bases, leaving 12 bases between them. Germline loops: CDR1 MNHEY, CDR2 SVGAGI. The CDR3 sequence: CASSYSKQGSEQYF. The CDR3 nucleotides read TGTGCCAGCAGTTACTCGAAGCAGGGGTCCGAGCAGTACTTC.

This rearrangement joins TRBV7-8 to TRBJ2-7; a possible D gene is TRBD1 (5 bases). Trimming took off 8 bases at V and 2 bases at J, with 13 bases between the two ends. The germline gives CDR1 SGHVS, CDR2 FQNEAQ. This CDR3 region has 13 residues. The CDR3 region is CASEPPTAYEQYF. CDR3 DNA: TGTGCCAGCGAACCACCGACAGCCTACGAGCAGTACTTC.

The gene calls are TRBV27 and TRBJ2-3; possibly TRBD1 for D (6 bases). The CDR3 is 15 amino acids. Deletions cut 2 bases from V and 2 bases from J, with 11 bases between. Germline loops: CDR1 MNHEY, CDR2 SMNVEV (reference sequence). CDR3 amino acids: CASSLGQSVTDTQYF. CDR3 sequence (DNA): TGTGCCAGCAGTTTAGGACAGAGTGTCACAGATACGCAGTATTTT.

The chain recombines TRBV3-1 (or the pseudogene TRBV3-2) with TRBJ2-2, with 7 bases lining up with TRBD2. The CDR3 has 14 residues. Losses at the gene ends were 3 bases for V and 5 bases for J; bases not matched to a gene: 3. Germline lookup yields CDR1 LGHDT and CDR2 YNNKEL (reference sequence). DNA for the CDR3: TGTGCCAGCAGCCAGCGCGGGGGAACCGGGGAGCTGTTTTTT. It is translated as CASSQRGGTGELFF.

V is TRBV5-1 and J is TRBJ2-2, with a tentative D call TRBD2 (5 bases). The germline V and J ends were trimmed by 1 base and 4 bases, with 11 bases remaining between them. CDR3 length equals 15 residues. The germline gives CDR1 SGHRS, CDR2 YFSETQ. CDR3 sequence: CASSLSPGITGELFF. CDR3 nucleotide sequence: TGCGCCAGCAGCTTGTCGCCGGGGATCACCGGGGAGCTGTTTTTT.

The chain has TRBV4-1 and TRBJ1-3, with a weak D call TRBD1 (6 bases). Trimming removed 1 base from V and 0 bases from J, with 16 bases in between. The length of the CDR3 is 18 residues. From germline, CDR1 is MGHRA and CDR2 YSYEKL. CDR3: CASSQVRSGGRSGNTIYF. In DNA form, the CDR3 reads TGCGCCAGCAGCCAAGTACGCTCGGGGGGCCGCTCTGGAAACACCATATATTTT.